The 24 T cell receptor beta chains below were found in one sample sequenced in a study of T cell repertoires in cytomegalovirus infection. One entry per CDR3 protein results from TCRdb running MiXCR on the reads. Among 200,000 or so distinct CDR3 sequences listed, about 39% were seen once. These receptors are not linked to any known antigen. This specimen was CD8+ T cells from cultured PBMCs, taken from culture after CMV antigen stimulation. The origin of the receptors is a human donor in good health (CMV status not recorded). Some clones in this sample may be carry-over from other donors' samples.

This chain joins TRBV6-5 and TRBJ2-7; a possible D gene is TRBD2 (6 bases). CDR3 length: 14 residues. Deletions cut 7 bases from V and 0 bases from J, with 13 bases between. Germline lookup yields CDR1 MNHEY and CDR2 SVGAGI. The CDR3 is CASNTRGGSYEQYF. The CDR3 nucleotides read TGTGCCAGCAACACTAGGGGAGGCTCCTACGAGCAGTACTTC.

This clonotype appeared once. CDR3 DNA sequence: TGTGCCAGCTCCTGGGACAGGGGGTACGGTGAGCAGTTCTTC. Protein sequence: CASSWDRGYGEQFF. The chain recombines TRBV18 with TRBJ2-1; 11 nucleotides match TRBD1. V was pared by 6 bases and J by 9 bases, with 7 bases of the junction left unmatched. Germline CDR1 is KGHSH and CDR2 is LQKENI. CDR3 length: 14 amino acids.

The chain uses TRBV6-1 and TRBJ2-5, with D tentatively TRBD2 (5 bases). Germline CDR1 is MNHNS and CDR2 is SASEGT. Trimming took off 8 bases at V and 3 bases at J, with 19 bases between the two ends. The CDR3 consists of 15 residues. The CDR3 nucleotides are TGTGCCAGCTCCTACCAGGCGGGTCCAGAAGAGACCCAGTACTTC. It yields the protein CASSYQAGPEETQYF.

This chain joins TRBV11-2 and TRBJ2-1; 13 bases fit TRBD2. Germline V gene sequence: CDR1 SGHAT, CDR2 FQNNGV. The CDR3 consists of 16 residues. Unmatched junction bases numbered 2, after V lost 1 base and J lost 5 bases. For the CDR3, the DNA is TGTGCCAGCAGCTTAGGCGGACTAGCGGGGGACAATGAGCAGTTCTTC. As protein: CASSLGGLAGDNEQFF.

As regards this clonotype: Relative to the germline gene, one junction end is altered; a read error may explain this. The rearrangement joins TRBV7-6 to TRBJ2-1, with D possibly being TRBD1 (5 bases). Germline assignment: CDR1 SGHVS and CDR2 FNYEAQ. This CDR3 contains 14 residues. CDR3 protein: CASSSTKGSNEQFF. Here the CDR3 DNA reads TGTGCTAGCAGCTCGACGAAGGGGTCCAATGAGCAGTTCTTC.

The chain links TRBV29-1 to TRBJ2-1, with D uncertain. CDR3 size: 15 residues. Germline lookup yields CDR1 SQVTM and CDR2 ANQGSEA. The V and J ends lost 0 bases and 2 bases respectively, with 11 bases between them. The CDR3, as DNA: TGCAGCGTTGAAGAAGAAAGCGTGCCCTACAATGAGCAGTTCTTC. Translated: CSVEEESVPYNEQFF.

V usage is TRBV7-9 and J usage is TRBJ2-3; D is unclear. Germline lookup yields CDR1 SEHNR and CDR2 FQNEAQ (reference sequence). The CDR3 spans 15 residues. Trimming cost V 1 base and J 4 bases, with 12 bases left between them. CDR3 in DNA: TGTGCCAGCAGCTTAGGGAGAGTTGGGGCAGATACGCAGTATTTT. It translates to CASSLGRVGADTQYF. Based on the CDR3 plus reference TRBV7-9 and TRBJ2-3, the full variable domain is DTGVSQNPRHKITKRGQNVTFRCDPISEHNRLYWYRQTLGQGPEFLTYFQNEAQLEKSRLLSDRFSAERPKGSFSTLEIQRTEQGDSAMYLCASSLGRVGADTQYFGPGTRLTVL.

This clonotype was detected ten times or more. This chain joins TRBV7-9 and TRBJ2-3, with 11 positions matching TRBD2. Germline-derived CDR1 and CDR2 are SEHNR and FQNEAQ (reference sequence). The CDR3 is made up of 15 amino acids. The ends lost 5 bases at V and 6 bases at J; junction bases unmatched: 7. The CDR3 nucleotides are TGTGCCAGCAGCCTGACTAGCGGGGCCGCCGATACGCAGTATTTT. As protein: CASSLTSGAADTQYF.

This clonotype was counted only a few times. This chain joins TRBV4-2 and TRBJ2-3; D not certain. V was clipped by 4 bases and J by 0 bases, with 14 bases between them. This CDR3 region has 16 residues. Germline V gene sequence: CDR1 LGHNA, CDR2 YNFKEQ. Written as DNA, the CDR3 is TGTGCCAGCAGCCGTACCCTCATTCCGAGCACAGATACGCAGTATTTT. Translating it yields CASSRTLIPSTDTQYF.

The chain couples TRBV6-1 to TRBJ2-7; 9 nucleotides match TRBD1. Trimming took 6 bases from V and 5 from J; bases not matched to a gene: 2. This CDR3 contains 12 residues. Germline V gene sequence: CDR1 MNHNS, CDR2 SASEGT. CDR3 DNA sequence: TGTGCCAGCAGCCGGACAGGGGACGAGCAGTACTTC. It encodes CASSRTGDEQYF.

This clonotype was observed many times. This sequence joins TRBV7-6 and TRBJ2-5, with D perhaps matching TRBD2 (5 bases). The CDR3 sequence is 16 residues long. The V end lost 1 base, the J end lost 1 base, and 13 bases lay between the germline ends. Germline V gene sequence: CDR1 SGHVS, CDR2 FNYEAQ. CDR3 sequence reads: CASSLDLEGTQETQYF. CDR3 bases: TGTGCCAGCAGCTTAGATCTCGAGGGAACCCAAGAGACCCAGTACTTC.

The gene calls are TRBV27 and TRBJ1-4, with TRBD1 as a possible D gene (5 bases). Trimming shortened V by 5 bases and J by 8 bases, and 18 bases separated the two germline ends. The CDR3 totals 15 residues. Per germline, CDR1 MNHEY and CDR2 SMNVEV (reference sequence). CDR3 residues: CASSPRDFEKEKLFF. DNA of the CDR3: TGTGCCAGCAGTCCGAGGGACTTCGAAAAAGAAAAACTGTTTTTT.

V is TRBV11-1 and J is TRBJ2-2; 7 nucleotides agree with TRBD1. Trimming took 6 bases from V and 0 from J; bases not matched to a gene: 4. Germline-derived CDR1 and CDR2 are SGHAT and FQDESV (reference sequence). This CDR3 has 15 residues. CDR3 sequence reads: CASSPGGPNTGELFF. The CDR3 nucleotides read TGTGCCAGCAGTCCAGGGGGTCCGAACACCGGGGAGCTGTTTTTT.

The chain recombines TRBV7-2 with TRBJ2-3; 14 nucleotides line up with TRBD2. The junction had 6 bases not matched to a gene; V was cut back by 7 bases and J by 0 bases. This CDR3 spans 17 amino acids. Germline V gene lookup returns CDR1 SGHTA and CDR2 FQGNSA. CDR3 in amino acids: CASTRLAGGRSTDTQYF. The CDR3 region has the DNA TGTGCCAGCACCAGACTAGCGGGGGGGCGGAGCACAGATACGCAGTATTTT.

This chain uses TRBV7-6 with TRBJ2-1; 9 nucleotides agree with TRBD1. Trimming at V came to 5 bases and at J to 2 bases, leaving 10 bases not matched to a gene. Germline loops: CDR1 SGHVS, CDR2 FNYEAQ. CDR3 size: 17 residues. The CDR3 is CASSPPRRDRAYNEQFF. The CDR3 DNA reads TGTGCCAGCAGCCCCCCTCGGCGGGACAGGGCCTACAATGAGCAGTTCTTC.

The rearrangement joins TRBV19 to TRBJ2-7; D is ambiguous. V was shortened by 0 bases and J by 0 bases, with 3 bases between the two germline ends. CDR3 length: 13 residues. CDR1 and CDR2 from the germline V gene are LNHDA and SQIVND (reference sequence). DNA of the CDR3: TGTGCCAGTAGTATAGATCTCTCCTACGAGCAGTACTTC. This translates into CASSIDLSYEQYF. Based on the CDR3 plus reference TRBV19 and TRBJ2-7, the full variable domain is DGGITQSPKYLFRKEGQNVTLSCEQNLNHDAMYWYRQDPGQGLRLIYYSQIVNDFQKGDIAEGYSVSREKKESFPLTVTSAQKNPTAFYLCASSIDLSYEQYFGPGTRLTVT.

This rearrangement joins TRBV6-6 to TRBJ2-1; 12 bases are shared with TRBD2. The CDR3 is 16 residues long. The V gene's germline CDR1 is MNHNY and CDR2 SVGAGI (reference sequence). V was clipped by 2 bases and J by 7 bases; unmatched bases: 6. The CDR3 sequence: CASSYSPSGGENEQFF. The CDR3 coding sequence is TGTGCCAGCAGTTACAGCCCTAGCGGGGGGGAGAATGAGCAGTTCTTC.

The chain combines TRBV20-1 with TRBJ2-5, with D tentatively TRBD1 (6 bases). The length of the CDR3 is 14 residues. Germline CDR1 reads DFQATT; CDR2 reads SNEGSKA (reference sequence). V lost 3 bases, J lost 5 bases, and 16 bases lay in between. The CDR3 protein is CSARTIRGPETQYF. CDR3 bases: TGCAGTGCTAGGACAATCAGGGGACCGGAGACCCAGTACTTC.

In its sample, this clonotype was seen a few times. J is TRBJ2-3 and V is TRBV7-3; 7 bases map to TRBD2. With 3 bases clipped from V and 3 bases from J, the junction kept 3 bases outside the gene matches. The CDR3 consists of 14 residues. The V gene's germline CDR1 is SGHTA and CDR2 FQGTGA. The CDR3 is CASSFRAGTDTQYF. The CDR3 DNA follows: TGTGCCAGCAGCTTTAGAGCGGGGACAGATACGCAGTATTTT.

This clonotype was seen only a few times. The CDR3 coding sequence is TGTGCCAGCAGTACTCGGACTAGCGGGCGCTCCTACGAGCAGTACTTC. This gives the protein CASSTRTSGRSYEQYF. This rearrangement joins TRBV27 to TRBJ2-7; 11 nucleotides match TRBD2. This CDR3 region has 16 residues. V trimming: 5 bases; J trimming: 0 bases; junction bases outside the gene matches: 6. Looked up from germline, CDR1 is MNHEY and CDR2 is SMNVEV (reference sequence).

The chain employs TRBV27 and TRBJ2-7; the D call may be TRBD1 or TRBD2 (6 bases each). This CDR3 is 13 amino acids long. V was pared by 5 bases and J by 3 bases, with 11 bases between. Germline V gene data show CDR1 as MNHEY and CDR2 as SMNVEV (reference sequence). This chain's CDR3 is CASSAGGGYEQYF. DNA for the CDR3: TGTGCCAGCAGTGCCGGGGGCGGCTACGAGCAGTACTTC.

This clonotype was recorded only once. V gene TRBV5-1 combines with J gene TRBJ2-1, with 9 nucleotides matching TRBD2. This CDR3 has 19 residues. V was clipped by 0 bases and J by 0 bases; unmatched bases: 10. CDR1 and CDR2 from the germline V gene are SGHRS and YFSETQ. The CDR3 reads CASSLAVASGASSYNEQFF. DNA for the CDR3: TGCGCCAGCAGCTTGGCCGTGGCTAGCGGGGCGAGCTCCTACAATGAGCAGTTCTTC.

This clonotype was seen only a few times. V usage is TRBV27 and J usage is TRBJ2-1; TRBD2 matches at 8 bases. Per the germline V gene, CDR1 is MNHEY and CDR2 is SMNVEV (reference sequence). V shed 4 bases, J shed 4 bases, and the junction held 3 bases outside the gene matches. The CDR3 is 14 residues long. This CDR3 reads CASSYSGGYNEQFF. In DNA form, the CDR3 reads TGTGCCAGCAGTTACTCGGGAGGGTACAATGAGCAGTTCTTC.

The chain's CDR3 is CASKVGPTAYEQYF. In DNA form, the CDR3 reads TGTGCCAGTAAGGTCGGGCCGACGGCCTACGAGCAGTACTTC. The chain carries TRBV19 and TRBJ2-7; D is uncertain. Germline V lookup: CDR1 LNHDA, CDR2 SQIVND (reference sequence). This CDR3 region has 14 residues. Trimming removed 7 bases at V and 2 bases at J, with 15 bases between.